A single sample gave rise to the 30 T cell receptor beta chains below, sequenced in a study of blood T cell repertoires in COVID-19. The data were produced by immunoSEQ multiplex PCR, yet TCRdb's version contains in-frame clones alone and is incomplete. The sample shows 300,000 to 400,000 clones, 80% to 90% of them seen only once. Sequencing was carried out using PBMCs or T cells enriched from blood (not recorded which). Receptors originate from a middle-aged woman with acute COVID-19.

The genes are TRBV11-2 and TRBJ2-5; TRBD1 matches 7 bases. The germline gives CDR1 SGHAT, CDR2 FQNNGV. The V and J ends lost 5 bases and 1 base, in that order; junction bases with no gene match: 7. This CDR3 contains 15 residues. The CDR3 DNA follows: TGTGCCAGCAGCGAAGGACAGGTTATCCAAGAGACCCAGTACTTC. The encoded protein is CASSEGQVIQETQYF.

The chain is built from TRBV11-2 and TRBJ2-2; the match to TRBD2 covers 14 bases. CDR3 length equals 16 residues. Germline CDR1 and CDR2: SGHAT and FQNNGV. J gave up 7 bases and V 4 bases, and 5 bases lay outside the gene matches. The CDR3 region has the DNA TGTGCCAGCAGCTGGACTAGCGGGGGGTTTAACGGGGAGCTGTTTTTT. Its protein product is CASSWTSGGFNGELFF. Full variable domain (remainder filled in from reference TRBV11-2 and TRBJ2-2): EAGVAQSPRYKIIEKRQSVAFWCNPISGHATLYWYQQILGQGPKLLIQFQNNGVVDDSQLPKDRFSAERLKGVDSTLKIQPAKLEDSAVYLCASSWTSGGFNGELFFGEGSRLTVL.

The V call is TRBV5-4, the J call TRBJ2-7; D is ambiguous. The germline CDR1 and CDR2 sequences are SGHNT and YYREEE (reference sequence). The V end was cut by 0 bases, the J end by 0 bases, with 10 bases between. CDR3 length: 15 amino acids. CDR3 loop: CASSLGQKSSYEQYF. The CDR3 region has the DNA TGTGCCAGCAGCTTGGGACAAAAAAGCTCCTACGAGCAGTACTTC.

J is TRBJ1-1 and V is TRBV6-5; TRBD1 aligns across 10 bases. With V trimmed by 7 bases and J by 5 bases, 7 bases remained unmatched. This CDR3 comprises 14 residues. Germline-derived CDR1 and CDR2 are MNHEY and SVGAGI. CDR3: CASIRQGARTEAFF. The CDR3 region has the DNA TGTGCCAGCATCAGACAGGGGGCGAGGACTGAAGCTTTCTTT.

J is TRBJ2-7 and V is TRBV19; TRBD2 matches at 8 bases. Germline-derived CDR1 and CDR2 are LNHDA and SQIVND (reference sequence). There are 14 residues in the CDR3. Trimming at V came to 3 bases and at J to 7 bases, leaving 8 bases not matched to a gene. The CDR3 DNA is TGTGCCAGTAGTATTAGGACTAGCCCAAGGGAGCAGTACTTC. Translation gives CASSIRTSPREQYF.

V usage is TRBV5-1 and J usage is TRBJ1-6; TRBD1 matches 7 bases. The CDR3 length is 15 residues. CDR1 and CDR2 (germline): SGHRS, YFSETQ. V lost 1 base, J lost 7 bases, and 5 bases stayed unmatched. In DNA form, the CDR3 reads TGCGCCAGCAGCTTGCCGACAGGGCCAAATTCACCCCTCCACTTT. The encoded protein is CASSLPTGPNSPLHF.

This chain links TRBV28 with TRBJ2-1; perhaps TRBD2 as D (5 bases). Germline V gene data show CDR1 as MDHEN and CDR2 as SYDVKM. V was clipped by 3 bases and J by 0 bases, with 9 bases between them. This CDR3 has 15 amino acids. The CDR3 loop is CASSFGGPSYNEQFF. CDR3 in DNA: TGTGCCAGCAGTTTCGGCGGGCCCTCCTACAATGAGCAGTTCTTC.

The CDR3 is CASSVAGDRGRTPLHF. The CDR3 DNA sequence: TGTGCCAGCAGCGTAGCAGGAGACAGGGGGCGCACACCCCTCCACTTT. The chain has TRBV9 and TRBJ1-6; 10 nucleotides line up with TRBD1. CDR3 length: 16 residues. Germline CDR1 is SGDLS and CDR2 is YYNGEE. Trimming removed 0 bases from V and 11 bases from J; junction bases left unmatched: 8. The full variable domain, completed using reference TRBV9 and TRBJ1-6, is DSGVTQTPKHLITATGQRVTLRCSPRSGDLSVYWYQQSLDQGLQFLIQYYNGEERAKGNILERFSAQQFPDLHSELNLSSLELGDSALYFCASSVAGDRGRTPLHFGNGTRLTVT.

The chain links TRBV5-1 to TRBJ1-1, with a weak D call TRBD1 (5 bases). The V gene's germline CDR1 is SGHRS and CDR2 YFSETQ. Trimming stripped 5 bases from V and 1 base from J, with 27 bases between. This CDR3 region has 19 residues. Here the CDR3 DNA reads TGCGCCAGCAGTCTAACAGGTACCGGACCCGTTAAGAAGAACACTGAAGCTTTCTTT. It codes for CASSLTGTGPVKKNTEAFF.

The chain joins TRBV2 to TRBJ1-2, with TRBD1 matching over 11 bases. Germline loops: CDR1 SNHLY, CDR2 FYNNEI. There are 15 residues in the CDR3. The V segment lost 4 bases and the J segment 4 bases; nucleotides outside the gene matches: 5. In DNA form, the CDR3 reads TGTGCCAGCAGTGGGACAGGGGGCGAGGGCTATGGCTACACCTTC. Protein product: CASSGTGGEGYGYTF.

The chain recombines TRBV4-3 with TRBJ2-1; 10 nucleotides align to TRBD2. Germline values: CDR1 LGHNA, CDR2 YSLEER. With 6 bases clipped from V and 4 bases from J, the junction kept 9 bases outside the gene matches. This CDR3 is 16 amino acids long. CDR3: CASSRVAGGLYNEQFF. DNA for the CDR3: TGCGCCAGCAGTAGGGTAGCGGGAGGCCTATACAATGAGCAGTTCTTC.

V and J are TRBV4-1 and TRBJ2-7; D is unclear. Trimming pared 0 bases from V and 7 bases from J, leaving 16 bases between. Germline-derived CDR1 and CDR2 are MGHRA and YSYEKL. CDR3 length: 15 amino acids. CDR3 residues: CASSQDLAGLLEQYF. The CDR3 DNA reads TGCGCCAGCAGCCAAGATTTGGCAGGTTTATTGGAGCAGTACTTC.

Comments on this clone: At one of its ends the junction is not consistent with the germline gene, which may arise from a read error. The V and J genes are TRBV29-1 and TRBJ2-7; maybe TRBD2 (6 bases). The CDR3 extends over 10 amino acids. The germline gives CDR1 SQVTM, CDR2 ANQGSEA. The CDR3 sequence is CSRTGTRGSF. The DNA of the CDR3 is TGCAGCCGGACCGGGACTCGAGGTTCCTTC.

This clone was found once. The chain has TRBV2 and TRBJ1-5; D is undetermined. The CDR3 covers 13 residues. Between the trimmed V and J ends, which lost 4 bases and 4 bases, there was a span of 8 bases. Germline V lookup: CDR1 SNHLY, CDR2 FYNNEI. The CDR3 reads CASSGEGNQPQHF. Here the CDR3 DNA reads TGTGCCAGCAGTGGGGAGGGAAATCAGCCCCAGCATTTT. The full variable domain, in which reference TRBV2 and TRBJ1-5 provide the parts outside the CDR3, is EPEVTQTPSHQVTQMGQEVILRCVPISNHLYFYWYRQILGQKVEFLVSFYNNEISEKSEIFDDQFSVERPDGSNFTLKIRSTKLEDSAMYFCASSGEGNQPQHFGDGTRLSIL.

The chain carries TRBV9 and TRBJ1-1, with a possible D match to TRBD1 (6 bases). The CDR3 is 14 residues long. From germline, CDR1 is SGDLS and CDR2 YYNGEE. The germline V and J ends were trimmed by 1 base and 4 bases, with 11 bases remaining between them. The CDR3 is CASSVSTGSTEAFF. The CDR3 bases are TGTGCCAGCAGCGTATCTACAGGGTCCACTGAAGCTTTCTTT.

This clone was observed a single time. The CDR3 region has the DNA TGTGCCAGCAGCAAGGGACAGGGGGCGTCTGAAAAACTGTTTTTT. The encoded protein is CASSKGQGASEKLFF. The chain combines TRBV21-1 with TRBJ1-4; the table's D call, TRBD1, has no DNA check behind it. TRBV21-1 is classified as a pseudogene. The CDR3 spans 15 residues.

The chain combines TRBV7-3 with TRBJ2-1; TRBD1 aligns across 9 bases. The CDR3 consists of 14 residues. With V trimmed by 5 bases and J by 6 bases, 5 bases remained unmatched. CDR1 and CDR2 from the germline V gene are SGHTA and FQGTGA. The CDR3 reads CASSLRDRVNEQFF. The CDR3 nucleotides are TGTGCCAGCAGCCTAAGGGACAGGGTCAATGAGCAGTTCTTC. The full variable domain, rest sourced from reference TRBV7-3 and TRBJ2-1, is GAGVSQTPSNKVTEKGKYVELRCDPISGHTALYWYRQSLGQGPEFLIYFQGTGAADDSGLPNDRFFAVRPEGSVSTLKIQRTERGDSAVYLCASSLRDRVNEQFFGPGTRLTVL.

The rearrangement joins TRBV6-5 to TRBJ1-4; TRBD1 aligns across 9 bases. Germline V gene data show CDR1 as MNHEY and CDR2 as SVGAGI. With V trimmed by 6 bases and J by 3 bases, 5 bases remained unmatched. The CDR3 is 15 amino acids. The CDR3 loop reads CASSHRGRANEKLFF. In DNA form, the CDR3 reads TGTGCCAGCAGCCACAGGGGGCGGGCTAATGAAAAACTGTTTTTT.

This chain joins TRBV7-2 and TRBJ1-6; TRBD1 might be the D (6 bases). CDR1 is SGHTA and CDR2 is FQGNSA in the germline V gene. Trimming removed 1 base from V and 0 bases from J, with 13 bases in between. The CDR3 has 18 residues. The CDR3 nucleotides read TGTGCCAGCAGCTTAGTACAGGGTGGGGGCTCCTATAATTCACCCCTCCACTTT. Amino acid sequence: CASSLVQGGGSYNSPLHF.

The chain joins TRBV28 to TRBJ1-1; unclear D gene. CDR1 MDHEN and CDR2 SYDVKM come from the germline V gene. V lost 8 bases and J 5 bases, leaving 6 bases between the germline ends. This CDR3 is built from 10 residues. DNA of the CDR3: TGTGCCAGCGAGAGGACTGAAGCTTTCTTT. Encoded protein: CASERTEAFF. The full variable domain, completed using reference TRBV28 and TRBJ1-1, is DVKVTQSSRYLVKRTGEKVFLECVQDMDHENMFWYRQDPGLGLRLIYFSYDVKMKEKGDIPEGYSVSREKKERFSLILESASTNQTSMYLCASERTEAFFGQGTRLTVV.

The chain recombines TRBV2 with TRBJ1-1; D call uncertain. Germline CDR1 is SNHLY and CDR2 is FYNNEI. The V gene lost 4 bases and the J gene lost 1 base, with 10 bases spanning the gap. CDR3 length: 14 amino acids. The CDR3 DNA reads TGTGCCAGCAGTGCCGGGAGGTGGAACACTGAAGCTTTCTTT. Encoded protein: CASSAGRWNTEAFF.

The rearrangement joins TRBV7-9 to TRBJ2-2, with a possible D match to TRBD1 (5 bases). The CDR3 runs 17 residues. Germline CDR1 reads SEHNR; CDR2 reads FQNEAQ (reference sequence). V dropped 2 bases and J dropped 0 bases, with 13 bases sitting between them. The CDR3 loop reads CASSLPTARANTGELFF. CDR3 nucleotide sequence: TGTGCCAGCAGCTTACCGACAGCACGCGCGAACACCGGGGAGCTGTTTTTT.

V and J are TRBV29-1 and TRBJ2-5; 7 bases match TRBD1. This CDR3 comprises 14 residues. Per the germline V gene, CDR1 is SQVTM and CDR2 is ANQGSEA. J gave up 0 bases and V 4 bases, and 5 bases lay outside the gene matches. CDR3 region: CSVAGTAYQETQYF. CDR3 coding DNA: TGCAGCGTTGCTGGGACAGCGTACCAAGAGACCCAGTACTTC.

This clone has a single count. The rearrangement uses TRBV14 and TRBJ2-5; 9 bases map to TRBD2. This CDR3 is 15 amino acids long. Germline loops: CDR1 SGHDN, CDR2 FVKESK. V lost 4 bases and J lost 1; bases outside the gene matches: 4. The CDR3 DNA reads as TGTGCCAGCAGCCGATCACTAGCGGGCCAAGAGACCCAGTACTTC. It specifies CASSRSLAGQETQYF.

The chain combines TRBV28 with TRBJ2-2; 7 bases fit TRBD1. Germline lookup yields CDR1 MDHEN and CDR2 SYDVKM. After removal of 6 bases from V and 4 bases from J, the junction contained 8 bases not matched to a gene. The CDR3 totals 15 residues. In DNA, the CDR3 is TGTGCCAGCAGGGCCAGTCAGGGGGTCACCGGGGAGCTGTTTTTT. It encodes CASRASQGVTGELFF.

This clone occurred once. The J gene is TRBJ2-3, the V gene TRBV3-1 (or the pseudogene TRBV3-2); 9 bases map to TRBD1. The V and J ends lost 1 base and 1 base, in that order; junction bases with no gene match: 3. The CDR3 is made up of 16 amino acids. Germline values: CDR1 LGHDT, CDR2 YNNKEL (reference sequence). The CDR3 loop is CASSQATGGGTDTQYF. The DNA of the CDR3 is TGTGCCAGCAGCCAAGCGACAGGGGGGGGCACAGATACGCAGTATTTT.

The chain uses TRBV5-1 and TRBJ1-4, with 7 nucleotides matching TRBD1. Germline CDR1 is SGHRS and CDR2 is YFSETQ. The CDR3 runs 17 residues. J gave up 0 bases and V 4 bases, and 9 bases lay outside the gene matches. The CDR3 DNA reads TGCGCCAGCAGCCCAGGGACAGACTTTGCAACTAATGAAAAACTGTTTTTT. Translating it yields CASSPGTDFATNEKLFF.

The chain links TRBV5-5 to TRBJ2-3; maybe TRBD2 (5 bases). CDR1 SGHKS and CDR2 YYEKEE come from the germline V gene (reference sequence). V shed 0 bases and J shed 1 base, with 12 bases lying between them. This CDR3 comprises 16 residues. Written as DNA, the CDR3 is TGTGCCAGCAGCTTGGCCTTGGGAGCCGGCACAGATACGCAGTATTTT. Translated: CASSLALGAGTDTQYF.

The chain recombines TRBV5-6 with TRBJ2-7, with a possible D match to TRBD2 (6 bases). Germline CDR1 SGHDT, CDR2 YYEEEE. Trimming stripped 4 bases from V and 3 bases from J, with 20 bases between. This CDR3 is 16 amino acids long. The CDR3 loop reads CASSPWGLIGVYEQYF. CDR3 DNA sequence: TGTGCCAGCAGCCCATGGGGACTGATTGGGGTCTACGAGCAGTACTTC.

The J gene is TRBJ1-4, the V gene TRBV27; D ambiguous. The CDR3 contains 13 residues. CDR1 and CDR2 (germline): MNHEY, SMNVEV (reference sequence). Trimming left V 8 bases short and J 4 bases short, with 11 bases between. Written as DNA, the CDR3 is TGTGCCAGCCTGGACGGGGATAATGAAAAACTGTTTTTT. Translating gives CASLDGDNEKLFF.